This T cell receptor beta chain emerged from a study of blood T cell repertoires in COVID-19. Under the authors' procedure: The authors estimated nucleated cell counts from reference gene primer amplification. Libraries were prepared by immunoSEQ multiplex PCR; TCRdb keeps only in-frame clonotypes and omits some of them. The V and J calls and clone size were taken over from that table, and D and trimming were inferred from the DNA. The data show fewer than 250,000 clones, with around nine tenths seen just once and approximately 1% held by the top ten. Trimming took 6 bases from V and 1 from J, leaving 7 bases between them. The CDR3 is made up of 13 amino acids. The germline V gene has CDR1 MNHEY and CDR2 SVGAGI.

Material for sequencing was peripheral blood. The chain has TRBV6-5 and TRBJ1-3, with D possibly matching TRBD1 (6 bases). This receptor was taken from a man aged 25-45 years with acute or convalescent COVID-19. The chain's CDR3 is CASRQGSGNTIYF. The CDR3 DNA sequence: TGTGCCAGCAGACAGGGATCTGGAAACACCATATATTTT.